The 30 T cell receptor beta chains in this list originate from one sample, sequenced in a study of Ad26.COV2.S vaccination and SARS-CoV-2 variants. Assay used: immunoSEQ multiplex PCR; TCRdb lists only in-frame clones, some missing. The table has almost 400,000 clones, 75% to 90% seen once. Sample treatment: roughly 18 received Ad26.COV2.S at low or high dose, single or two shots; roughly five received placebo; per-sample allocation not given. Samples analyzed were those drawn on day 63 after the first vaccine or placebo injection. The starting material was peripheral blood, obtained in a trial of Ad26.COV2.S vaccine versus placebo. Receptors originate from a person between 18 and 65 years old who received the Ad26.COV2.S COVID-19 vaccine or a placebo.

This sequence joins TRBV15 and TRBJ2-1; D tentatively reads TRBD1 or TRBD2 (5 bases each). The CDR3 spans 16 residues. V shed 0 bases and J shed 4 bases, with 13 bases lying between them. Per the germline V gene, CDR1 is LNHNV and CDR2 is YYDKDF (reference sequence). CDR3 residues: CATSRDMGDRYNEQFF. CDR3 nucleotide sequence: TGTGCCACCAGCAGAGATATGGGGGATCGATACAATGAGCAGTTCTTC.

The chain uses TRBV5-1 and TRBJ2-5; TRBD1 or TRBD2 may be the D gene (5 bases each). Germline CDR1 and CDR2: SGHRS and YFSETQ. CDR3 length equals 14 residues. The V end lost 1 base, the J end lost 4 bases, and 11 bases lay between the germline ends. The CDR3 region is CASSLTGTGETQYF. CDR3 nucleotides: TGCGCCAGCAGCTTGACCGGGACGGGAGAGACCCAGTACTTC.

The V call is TRBV6-5, the J call TRBJ2-7; D is unresolved. The CDR3 totals 16 residues. Germline-derived CDR1 and CDR2 are MNHEY and SVGAGI. The V end lost 2 bases, the J end lost 2 bases, and 16 bases lay between the germline ends. The CDR3: CASSYPLRPGAYEQYF. Here the CDR3 DNA reads TGTGCCAGCAGTTACCCGCTCCGGCCAGGAGCCTACGAGCAGTACTTC.

The chain recombines TRBV4-1 with TRBJ2-1; weak D call: TRBD1 (6 bases). CDR1 is MGHRA and CDR2 is YSYEKL in the germline V gene. Trimming removed 3 bases at V and 6 bases at J, with 9 bases between. This CDR3 region has 13 residues. CDR3: CASSHGTFNEQFF. The CDR3 region has the DNA TGCGCCAGCAGCCACGGGACATTCAATGAGCAGTTCTTC.

This rearrangement joins TRBV10-3 to TRBJ2-7; maybe TRBD2 (6 bases). The CDR3 spans 13 residues. Germline-derived CDR1 and CDR2 are ENHRY and SYGVKD. V lost 11 bases to trimming and J lost 0 bases, with 14 bases between them. CDR3 in amino acids: CAPGTRSSYEQYF. CDR3 DNA: TGTGCCCCGGGGACTCGGAGCTCCTACGAGCAGTACTTC.

The rearrangement links TRBV5-4 to TRBJ1-1, with 11 bases lining up with TRBD1. The CDR3 consists of 15 residues. The V and J ends lost 4 bases and 1 base, in that order; junction bases with no gene match: 3. Germline assignment: CDR1 SGHNT and CDR2 YYREEE (reference sequence). This chain's CDR3 is CASSAGQGANTEAFF. In nucleotides, the CDR3 is TGTGCCAGCAGCGCAGGACAGGGGGCGAACACTGAAGCTTTCTTT.

The chain joins TRBV11-2 to TRBJ1-1, with a weak D call TRBD1 (6 bases). The germline CDR1 and CDR2 sequences are SGHAT and FQNNGV. The CDR3 loop spans 15 amino acids. The V end was cut by 3 bases, the J end by 0 bases, with 11 bases between. The chain's CDR3 is CASSLVGQMNTEAFF. In nucleotides, the CDR3 is TGTGCCAGCAGCTTGGTAGGACAGATGAACACTGAAGCTTTCTTT.

The chain is built from TRBV7-9 and TRBJ2-5, with TRBD1 as a possible D gene (5 bases). V was cut by 6 bases and J by 4 bases, with 15 bases left in between. Germline V gives CDR1 SEHNR, CDR2 FQNEAQ (reference sequence). The CDR3 covers 14 residues. CDR3 residues: CASSAWTIRETQYF. CDR3 coding DNA: TGTGCCAGCAGTGCTTGGACAATCCGAGAGACCCAGTACTTC.

This chain connects TRBV7-2 to TRBJ2-7, with 10 bases that match TRBD1. This CDR3 has 16 amino acids. The V and J ends lost 0 bases and 6 bases, in that order; junction bases with no gene match: 8. From germline, CDR1 is SGHTA and CDR2 FQGNSA. Here the CDR3 reads CASSLAPGQGDREQYF. In DNA, the CDR3 is TGTGCCAGCAGCTTAGCCCCCGGACAGGGGGACCGCGAGCAGTACTTC.

This chain joins TRBV29-1 and TRBJ2-5, with D maybe TRBD2 (6 bases). The germline V and J ends were trimmed by 7 bases and 2 bases, with 11 bases remaining between them. The CDR3 spans 12 residues. Germline V lookup: CDR1 SQVTM, CDR2 ANQGSEA. The CDR3 DNA sequence: TGCAGCGGGCGGGGACCACAAGAGACCCAGTACTTC. Protein product: CSGRGPQETQYF.

This clone was seen a few times. V usage is TRBV6-2 or TRBV6-3 and J usage is TRBJ2-3, with unresolved D. V shed 3 bases and J shed 2 bases, with 18 bases lying between them. CDR1 and CDR2 from the germline V gene are MNHEY and SVGEGT. CDR3 length: 17 amino acids. CDR3 in amino acids: CASSYNSQQLNTDTQYF. The CDR3, as DNA: TGTGCCAGCAGTTATAATAGCCAGCAGCTCAACACAGATACGCAGTATTTT.

This clone was detected once. The rearrangement links TRBV29-1 to TRBJ2-2; 9 bases line up with TRBD2. Germline CDR1 reads SQVTM; CDR2 reads ANQGSEA. There are 16 residues in the CDR3. V was clipped by 7 bases and J by 2 bases; unmatched bases: 11. The CDR3 protein is CSASKGLATNTGELFF. DNA of the CDR3: TGCAGCGCTTCGAAGGGACTAGCTACTAACACCGGGGAGCTGTTTTTT.

The CDR3 bases are TGTGCCAGCAGCTTAGGACAGGGGATTCTCGATGAGCAGTTCTTC. Encoded protein: CASSLGQGILDEQFF. This sequence joins TRBV7-2 and TRBJ2-1, with TRBD1 identical over 8 bases. The V gene end was trimmed by 1 base and the J gene end by 8 bases; junction bases not matched to a gene: 7. CDR3 length: 15 residues. Germline V gene lookup returns CDR1 SGHTA and CDR2 FQGNSA.

The V call is TRBV6-1, the J call TRBJ2-3; maybe TRBD1 (5 bases). This CDR3 contains 16 residues. Per germline, CDR1 MNHNS and CDR2 SASEGT. V lost 2 bases and J 6 bases, leaving 18 bases between the germline ends. The CDR3 DNA is TGTGCCAGCAGTGAACATGCTGGGGCTGTAACGGATACGCAGTATTTT. Protein product: CASSEHAGAVTDTQYF.

V and J are TRBV18 and TRBJ2-5; 9 positions match TRBD2. Germline V lookup: CDR1 KGHSH, CDR2 LQKENI. The V gene end was trimmed by 5 bases and the J gene end by 2 bases; junction bases not matched to a gene: 6. The CDR3 runs 15 residues. CDR3 in amino acids: CASSTLAGPQETQYF. CDR3 DNA: TGTGCCAGCTCAACACTAGCGGGCCCACAAGAGACCCAGTACTTC.

The chain links TRBV9 to TRBJ2-5, with 7 positions matching TRBD2. The V gene's germline CDR1 is SGDLS and CDR2 YYNGEE. With 4 bases clipped from V and 5 bases from J, the junction kept 14 bases outside the gene matches. This CDR3 has 16 amino acids. In nucleotides, the CDR3 is TGTGCCAGCAGCCCCCCTCCGGTGGCGGGAGTTGAGACCCAGTACTTC. Translated: CASSPPPVAGVETQYF. Full variable domain (outside the CDR3, taken from reference TRBV9 and TRBJ2-5): DSGVTQTPKHLITATGQRVTLRCSPRSGDLSVYWYQQSLDQGLQFLIQYYNGEERAKGNILERFSAQQFPDLHSELNLSSLELGDSALYFCASSPPPVAGVETQYFGPGTRLLVL.

This clone showed up just once. The chain couples TRBV15 to TRBJ2-7, with 7 nucleotides matching TRBD1. The trim removed 0 bases at V and 9 bases at J, leaving 14 bases unmatched. From germline, CDR1 is LNHNV and CDR2 YYDKDF (reference sequence). This CDR3 is built from 16 residues. For the CDR3, the DNA is TGTGCCACCAGCAGAGATTTTGGGACAGCGCCTAAAGGGCAGTACTTC. Protein: CATSRDFGTAPKGQYF. Looking up the rest from reference TRBV15 and TRBJ2-7 gives the full variable domain: DAMVIQNPRYQVTQFGKPVTLSCSQTLNHNVMYWYQQKSSQAPKLLFHYYDKDFNNEADTPDNFQSRRPNTSFCFLDIRSPGLGDTAMYLCATSRDFGTAPKGQYFGPGTRLTVT.

The chain carries TRBV19 and TRBJ1-2; no clear D. CDR1 LNHDA and CDR2 SQIVND come from the germline V gene (reference sequence). V lost 3 bases to trimming and J lost 0 bases, with 8 bases between them. The CDR3 spans 14 residues. The CDR3 is CASSIPRTNYGYTF. Written as DNA, the CDR3 is TGTGCCAGTAGTATCCCCCGAACTAACTATGGCTACACCTTC.

The chain couples TRBV7-2 to TRBJ2-1; 7 nucleotides line up with TRBD2. Germline CDR1 SGHTA, CDR2 FQGNSA. With 8 bases clipped from V and 3 bases from J, the junction kept 7 bases outside the gene matches. The CDR3 totals 14 residues. The CDR3 DNA reads as TGTGCCAGCGAATCTAGCGGAGGCTACAATGAGCAGTTCTTC. This gives the protein CASESSGGYNEQFF.

The chain joins TRBV5-1 to TRBJ1-6; 8 bases match TRBD1. Germline loops: CDR1 SGHRS, CDR2 YFSETQ. V shed 2 bases and J 7 bases; nucleotides not matched to a gene: 5. This CDR3 is 15 amino acids long. The chain's CDR3 is CASSFTGGWNSPLHF. CDR3 bases: TGCGCCAGCAGCTTTACAGGGGGTTGGAATTCACCCCTCCACTTT. The whole variable domain, remainder taken from reference TRBV5-1 and TRBJ1-6, is KAGVTQTPRYLIKTRGQQVTLSCSPISGHRSVSWYQQTPGQGLQFLFEYFSETQRNKGNFPGRFSGRQFSNSRSEMNVSTLELGDSALYLCASSFTGGWNSPLHFGNGTRLTVT.

V is TRBV18 and J is TRBJ2-4, with D unresolved. This CDR3 is 13 amino acids long. V gave up 2 bases and J gave up 8 bases, with 10 bases separating them. Germline V gene lookup returns CDR1 KGHSH and CDR2 LQKENI. The CDR3 DNA sequence: TGTGCCAGCTCACCAGGGCTAGAGGACATTCAGTACTTC. Encoded protein: CASSPGLEDIQYF.

In regard to this clone: Other DNA sequences of this sample code for an identical CDR3. The chain uses TRBV28 and TRBJ1-5; the D is unclear. Per the germline V gene, CDR1 is MDHEN and CDR2 is SYDVKM. V was shortened by 2 bases and J by 5 bases, with 1 base between the two germline ends. The CDR3 contains 11 residues. CDR3 protein: CASSLDQPQHF. The CDR3, as DNA: TGTGCCAGCAGTTTAGATCAGCCCCAGCATTTT.

The CDR3 is CASSLDGLFRTEQFF. As DNA, the CDR3 is TGTGCCAGCAGCTTGGACGGTCTCTTCCGGACTGAGCAGTTCTTC. V and J are TRBV5-4 and TRBJ2-1; no clear D. There are 15 residues in the CDR3. V dropped 0 bases and J dropped 9 bases, with 16 bases sitting between them. Looked up from germline, CDR1 is SGHNT and CDR2 is YYREEE (reference sequence). Drawing the rest from reference TRBV5-4 and TRBJ2-1, the complete variable domain is ETGVTQSPTHLIKTRGQQVTLRCSSQSGHNTVSWYQQALGQGPQFIFQYYREEENGRGNFPPRFSGLQFPNYSSELNVNALELDDSALYLCASSLDGLFRTEQFFGPGTRLTVL.

The rearrangement uses TRBV5-1 and TRBJ1-2, with 9 nucleotides matching TRBD1. Germline loops: CDR1 SGHRS, CDR2 YFSETQ. The J segment lost 8 bases and the V segment lost 7 bases, leaving 6 bases of the junction unmatched. There are 12 residues in the CDR3. As DNA, the CDR3 is TGCGCCAGCGCTATCGACAGGGGGGGCTACACCTTC. It encodes CASAIDRGGYTF.

V and J are TRBV20-1 and TRBJ2-5; 9 nucleotides align to TRBD2. Germline trimming cut 3 bases from V and 4 bases from J; bases unmatched to any gene: 9. Germline CDR1 and CDR2: DFQATT and SNEGSKA (reference sequence). This CDR3 spans 15 amino acids. CDR3 nucleotide sequence: TGCAGTGCTAGTTCAGGTAGCGGGAGTGGAGAGACCCAGTACTTC. Translation gives CSASSGSGSGETQYF.

V usage is TRBV10-3 and J usage is TRBJ1-5; TRBD1 is a possible D gene (5 bases). CDR3 length: 16 residues. Trimming cost V 2 bases and J 2 bases, with 13 bases left between them. Germline CDR1 ENHRY, CDR2 SYGVKD. CDR3 residues: CAISEVPGEGNQPQHF. The CDR3 nucleotides read TGTGCCATCAGTGAGGTCCCGGGGGAGGGCAATCAGCCCCAGCATTTT.

This rearrangement joins TRBV28 to TRBJ2-3; 9 bases fit TRBD2. V trimming: 6 bases; J trimming: 2 bases; junction bases outside the gene matches: 6. The CDR3 loop spans 15 amino acids. CDR1 and CDR2 from the germline V gene are MDHEN and SYDVKM. Written as DNA, the CDR3 is TGTGCCAGCAGCTTAGCGGGAGTGTCCACAGATACGCAGTATTTT. Translating gives CASSLAGVSTDTQYF.

This chain uses TRBV12-3 or TRBV12-4 with TRBJ1-1; D not resolved. The CDR3 totals 13 residues. Trimming removed 3 bases at V and 5 bases at J, with 10 bases between. CDR3 in DNA: TGTGCCAGCAGTTTCGGGCTGGCGACTGAAGCTTTCTTT. Translating gives CASSFGLATEAFF.

This rearrangement joins TRBV10-3 to TRBJ2-7; tentative D call: TRBD1 (5 bases). Per germline, CDR1 ENHRY and CDR2 SYGVKD. Trimming stripped 7 bases from V and 2 bases from J, with 15 bases between. The CDR3 has 14 amino acids. The CDR3 sequence: CAINLLGPPYEQYF. The CDR3 coding sequence is TGTGCCATCAATCTCTTGGGGCCACCCTACGAGCAGTACTTC.

V and J are TRBV15 and TRBJ2-7, with D possibly matching TRBD2 (5 bases). This CDR3 spans 16 amino acids. Per germline, CDR1 LNHNV and CDR2 YYDKDF (reference sequence). V was trimmed by 4 bases and J by 1 base, leaving 17 bases between them. The CDR3 protein is CATSMEAITFSYEQYF. As DNA, the CDR3 is TGTGCCACCAGCATGGAGGCCATAACTTTTTCCTACGAGCAGTACTTC.